Listed here is a single T cell receptor (beta chain). Antigen unknown. The sample comes from a study of cytomegalovirus exposure and HLA in healthy donors. Study-level findings and limits: Cytomegalovirus association was listed for approximately 150 TCR beta chains. The study found most TCR sequences rare, yet found some public TCRs in many donors.

Assay used: immunoSEQ multiplex PCR; TCRdb lists only in-frame clones, some missing. The sample carries about 360,000 clones, just over 85% recorded once. This TCR came from a young woman in good health and CMV-seronegative. The sample consisted of PBMCs.

The CDR3 reads CASSDRRLNIQYF. CDR3 bases: TGTGCCAGCAGTGACAGGAGGTTGAACATTCAGTACTTC. This chain connects TRBV6-1 to TRBJ2-4; D possibly corresponds to TRBD2 (5 bases). Germline CDR1 reads MNHNS; CDR2 reads SASEGT. The CDR3 runs 13 residues. Trimming took 3 bases from V and 7 from J, leaving 10 bases between them.